The rows below give T cell receptor beta chains drawn from one sample of a study of identical twins. In TCRdb, the 5' RACE reads were re-called with MiXCR into one record per CDR3 protein. The data contain hundreds of thousands of distinct CDR3 sequences, less than 8% of them singletons. The same data also went into a second study, on yellow fever vaccine responses in identical twins.

Material for sequencing was memory (CD45RO+) T cells sorted from blood. These receptors were taken from a woman aged 18-29 years in good health. The CDR3 runs from the conserved cysteine through the conserved F or W. Fields, in order: V gene, J gene, D gene, clone size, CDR3 protein, CDR3 DNA. The D gene is left open where the match is weak. Clone size is not always given. Where it is, it says once, few, many or a class for expanded clones.

v_call: TRBV5-1
j_call: TRBJ2-3
d_call: TRBD2
clone_size: many
cdr3_aa: CASSLVAGSTQYF
cdr3_nt: TGCGCCAGCAGCTTAGTAGCGGGGTCTACGCAGTATTTT

v_call: TRBV29-1
j_call: TRBJ2-2
d_call: .
clone_size: many
cdr3_aa: CSARTAPNTGELFF
cdr3_nt: TGCAGCGCCCGGACTGCACCCAACACCGGGGAGCTGTTTTTT

v_call: TRBV7-6
j_call: TRBJ2-7
d_call: TRBD1
clone_size: few
cdr3_aa: CASSLGGSGGNYEQYF
cdr3_nt: TGTGCCAGCAGCTTAGGAGGGTCAGGGGGAAACTACGAGCAGTACTTC

v_call: TRBV14
j_call: TRBJ2-1
d_call: .
clone_size: many
cdr3_aa: CASSQEGKQFF
cdr3_nt: TGTGCCAGCAGCCAAGAAGGGAAGCAGTTCTTC

v_call: TRBV7-8
j_call: TRBJ1-4
d_call: TRBD1
clone_size: few
cdr3_aa: CASSIHRGREKLFF
cdr3_nt: TGTGCCAGCAGCATACACAGGGGGCGCGAAAAACTGTTTTTT

v_call: TRBV5-1
j_call: TRBJ1-5
d_call: TRBD1
clone_size: few
cdr3_aa: CASSISTGGGQPQHF
cdr3_nt: TGCGCCAGCAGCATCTCGACAGGGGGGGGTCAGCCCCAGCATTTT

v_call: TRBV15
j_call: TRBJ1-5
d_call: .
clone_size: few
cdr3_aa: CATSRDSGPNQPQHF
cdr3_nt: TGTGCCACCAGCAGAGATTCGGGTCCCAATCAGCCCCAGCATTTT

v_call: TRBV12-3/TRBV12-4
j_call: TRBJ1-3
d_call: .
clone_size: .
cdr3_aa: CASSLPASGNTIYF
cdr3_nt: TGTGCCAGCAGCCTTCCCGCCTCTGGAAACACCATATATTTT

v_call: TRBV4-1
j_call: TRBJ2-3
d_call: TRBD2
clone_size: .
cdr3_aa: CASSQALTSGGTDTQYF
cdr3_nt: TGCGCCAGCAGCCAAGCTTTGACTAGCGGGGGCACAGATACGCAGTATTTT

v_call: TRBV12-3/TRBV12-4
j_call: TRBJ1-3
d_call: .
clone_size: many
cdr3_aa: CASQDSTPGNTIYF
cdr3_nt: TGTGCCAGCCAAGACAGCACACCAGGAAACACCATATATTTT

v_call: TRBV10-3
j_call: TRBJ1-2
d_call: .
clone_size: few
cdr3_aa: CAISESRTAYGYTF
cdr3_nt: TGTGCCATCAGTGAGTCGAGGACAGCCTATGGCTACACCTTC

v_call: TRBV20-1
j_call: TRBJ2-7
d_call: .
clone_size: .
cdr3_aa: CSATSGRGIYEQYF
cdr3_nt: TGCAGTGCTACCTCTGGGCGCGGGATCTACGAGCAGTACTTC